The clone carrying this TCR beta chain was counted ten times or more. TCRdb re-called the RT-PCR reads through MiXCR, storing one row per CDR3 protein. Of some 640,000 distinct CDR3 sequences in the sample, approximately 15% were seen once. CDR1 SGHAT and CDR2 FQNNGV come from the germline V gene. Trimming took 5 bases from V and 6 from J; bases not matched to a gene: 8. This CDR3 spans 15 amino acids. The data were obtained in a study of response to subunit inactivated influenza vaccine. This TCR came from a man aged 50-60 years who received an inactivated influenza vaccine. The source material was PBMCs from blood, sampled around 15 days before vaccination. The rearrangement uses TRBV11-2 and TRBJ2-3; TRBD2 matches at 10 bases. Here the CDR3 reads CASSGLAGASDTQYF. The CDR3 nucleotides read TGTGCCAGCAGCGGGCTAGCGGGAGCATCCGATACGCAGTATTTT.